The next 18 T cell receptor beta chains were all read from a single sample in a study of T cell responses to AZD1222 COVID-19 vaccine. Assay: immunoSEQ multiplex PCR; the TCRdb copy retains only in-frame clones and omits some. The sample holds over 150,000 clones, 80% to 95% seen once. The material was peripheral blood, obtained on day 0 of AZD1222 vaccination. These receptors were obtained from an adult in good health.

This chain connects TRBV10-2 to TRBJ1-2; 7 positions agree with TRBD1. V lost 6 bases and J lost 4; bases outside the gene matches: 8. Germline V gene lookup returns CDR1 WSHSY and CDR2 SAAADI. The length of the CDR3 is 14 residues. The CDR3 loop is CASSQTGQTYGYTF. In DNA form, the CDR3 reads TGCGCCAGCAGCCAGACAGGGCAAACCTATGGCTACACCTTC.

This chain uses TRBV30 with TRBJ2-3; TRBD1 or TRBD2 may be the D gene (6 bases each). Germline loops: CDR1 GTSNPN, CDR2 SVGIG (reference sequence). The CDR3 covers 18 residues. Trimming took 1 base from V and 5 from J, leaving 25 bases between them. The chain's CDR3 is CAWSAGAKWITGLDTQYF. As DNA, the CDR3 is TGTGCCTGGAGTGCGGGGGCCAAATGGATAACGGGTCTAGATACGCAGTATTTT.

This clone showed up just a few times. The chain joins TRBV2 to TRBJ2-3; maybe TRBD2 (6 bases). V dropped 6 bases and J dropped 4 bases, with 11 bases sitting between them. There are 13 residues in the CDR3. Germline CDR1 is SNHLY and CDR2 is FYNNEI. The CDR3 bases are TGTGCCAGCAGGGTGGAGGGTGCAGATACGCAGTATTTT. This encodes CASRVEGADTQYF.

The CDR3 coding sequence is TGTGCCAGTAACAAGATAGCGGGGGGACCCACAGATACGCAGTATTTT. Residues: CASNKIAGGPTDTQYF. The chain employs TRBV19 and TRBJ2-3, with 10 bases lining up with TRBD2. V was pared by 7 bases and J by 2 bases, with 9 bases of the junction left unmatched. The CDR3 loop spans 16 amino acids. Per germline, CDR1 LNHDA and CDR2 SQIVND (reference sequence).

The V call is TRBV4-1, the J call TRBJ2-1; D perhaps matches TRBD2 (5 bases). This CDR3 contains 16 residues. Germline V lookup: CDR1 MGHRA, CDR2 YSYEKL. V was shortened by 3 bases and J by 9 bases, with 21 bases between the two germline ends. DNA for the CDR3: TGCGCCAGCAGCCAGCCGCCGGACTCCCCGGCGGGTGAGCAGTTCTTC. Amino acids: CASSQPPDSPAGEQFF.

The chain carries TRBV24-1 and TRBJ2-1; D is perhaps TRBD2 (5 bases). The CDR3 contains 14 residues. V dropped 5 bases and J dropped 2 bases, with 9 bases sitting between them. In germline, CDR1 is KGHDR, CDR2 SFDVKD. CDR3 DNA sequence: TGTGCCACCAGTGGACCCGGGGCCTACAATGAGCAGTTCTTC. It translates to CATSGPGAYNEQFF.

The rearrangement uses TRBV4-1 and TRBJ2-7, with D possibly TRBD1 on 6 matching bases. The CDR3 is 16 amino acids. V was cut by 0 bases and J by 2 bases, with 14 bases left in between. Germline V gene lookup returns CDR1 MGHRA and CDR2 YSYEKL. The CDR3 here is CASSQDGVSGAYEQYF. CDR3 DNA: TGCGCCAGCAGCCAAGATGGCGTGTCAGGGGCCTACGAGCAGTACTTC.

This chain joins TRBV4-1 and TRBJ1-1; D not resolved. V was cut by 3 bases and J by 2 bases, with 10 bases left in between. The germline gives CDR1 MGHRA, CDR2 YSYEKL. The CDR3 runs to 14 residues. CDR3 loop: CASSQWESNTEAFF. DNA of the CDR3: TGCGCCAGCAGCCAGTGGGAGTCAAACACTGAAGCTTTCTTT.

This chain uses TRBV3-1 (or the pseudogene TRBV3-2) with TRBJ2-7; no clear D gene. Germline CDR1 is LGHDT and CDR2 is YNNKEL (reference sequence). This CDR3 has 11 residues. Deletions cut 5 bases from V and 6 bases from J, with 8 bases between. The CDR3 loop is CASSSRLEQYF. Written as DNA, the CDR3 is TGTGCCAGCAGCTCTAGGCTCGAGCAGTACTTC.

V gene TRBV18 combines with J gene TRBJ2-1; 7 bases are a match to TRBD2. With 3 bases clipped from V and 8 bases from J, the junction kept 25 bases outside the gene matches. The CDR3 runs to 20 residues. CDR1 is KGHSH and CDR2 is LQKENI in the germline V gene. The CDR3 protein is CASSPVWPSRAGRAMDEQFF. The DNA for the CDR3 is TGTGCCAGCTCACCCGTCTGGCCCTCACGGGCGGGGAGGGCCATGGATGAGCAGTTCTTC.

The chain recombines TRBV4-1 with TRBJ2-1, with TRBD2 matching 7 bases. Per germline, CDR1 MGHRA and CDR2 YSYEKL. CDR3 length: 15 residues. J gave up 0 bases and V 5 bases, and 4 bases lay outside the gene matches. The CDR3 spells CASSNREDSYNEQFF. CDR3 bases: TGCGCCAGCAGCAACCGGGAGGACTCCTACAATGAGCAGTTCTTC.

As regards this clone: Mismatch with germline at one junction end may stem from a read error. The chain employs TRBV6-5 and TRBJ2-2, with 8 bases lining up with TRBD2. Germline V gene sequence: CDR1 MNHEY, CDR2 SVGAGI. This CDR3 comprises 14 residues. The CDR3 reads CAGGWRGASGELFF. The CDR3 DNA reads as TGCGCTGGAGGCTGGCGGGGGGCTTCCGGGGAGCTGTTTTTT.

This clone was counted once. This chain connects TRBV10-3 to TRBJ2-7, with 9 nucleotides matching TRBD2. Per germline, CDR1 ENHRY and CDR2 SYGVKD. V trimming: 6 bases; J trimming: 2 bases; junction bases outside the gene matches: 5. The CDR3 consists of 14 residues. The CDR3 sequence is CAIRRREGPYEQYF. The CDR3 bases are TGTGCCATCAGAAGGCGGGAGGGACCCTACGAGCAGTACTTC.

The chain is built from TRBV18 and TRBJ1-1, with D tentatively TRBD1 (5 bases). There are 13 residues in the CDR3. Looked up from germline, CDR1 is KGHSH and CDR2 is LQKENI. Deletions cut 4 bases from V and 5 bases from J, with 11 bases between. This CDR3 is CASSQSGKTEAFF. The CDR3 bases are TGTGCCAGCTCACAATCAGGGAAGACTGAAGCTTTCTTT. Based on the CDR3 plus reference TRBV18 and TRBJ1-1, the full variable domain is NAGVMQNPRHLVRRRGQEARLRCSPMKGHSHVYWYRQLPEEGLKFMVYLQKENIIDESGMPKERFSAEFPKEGPSILRIQQVVRGDSAAYFCASSQSGKTEAFFGQGTRLTVV.

This rearrangement joins TRBV18 to TRBJ2-1; D remains ambiguous. CDR3 size: 15 residues. Germline CDR1 reads KGHSH; CDR2 reads LQKENI. The V end lost 1 base, the J end lost 0 bases, and 7 bases lay between the germline ends. The CDR3 region is CASSPQRSSYNEQFF. The CDR3 bases are TGTGCCAGCTCACCACAACGGAGCTCCTACAATGAGCAGTTCTTC.

The chain is built from TRBV19 and TRBJ2-1; D gene unclear. Trimming left V 5 bases short and J 1 base short, with 3 bases between. Germline CDR1 and CDR2: LNHDA and SQIVND (reference sequence). This CDR3 is built from 12 residues. The CDR3 DNA follows: TGTGCCAGTAGTCGGTCCTACAATGAGCAGTTCTTC. Translation: CASSRSYNEQFF.

The J gene is TRBJ2-7, the V gene TRBV11-2; 7 bases line up with TRBD1. Germline lookup yields CDR1 SGHAT and CDR2 FQNNGV. With V trimmed by 1 base and J by 1 base, 7 bases remained unmatched. There are 16 residues in the CDR3. The CDR3 is CASSLAPRTGSYEQYF. CDR3 nucleotides: TGTGCCAGCAGCTTAGCCCCTAGGACAGGTTCCTACGAGCAGTACTTC. Full variable domain (remainder filled in from reference TRBV11-2 and TRBJ2-7): EAGVAQSPRYKIIEKRQSVAFWCNPISGHATLYWYQQILGQGPKLLIQFQNNGVVDDSQLPKDRFSAERLKGVDSTLKIQPAKLEDSAVYLCASSLAPRTGSYEQYFGPGTRLTVT.

The V call is TRBV2, the J call TRBJ2-3; D is unresolved. CDR1 SNHLY and CDR2 FYNNEI come from the germline V gene. Trimming shortened V by 7 bases and J by 6 bases, and 17 bases separated the two germline ends. The CDR3 is 14 residues long. CDR3 coding DNA: TGTGCCAGCAAGGTCAGCCCCGGTACGGATACGCAGTATTTT. It codes for CASKVSPGTDTQYF.